In its sample, the clone carrying this TCR beta chain was seen a few times. Profiling relied on immunoSEQ multiplex PCR, and the TCRdb table lists in-frame clones only, not all of them. Here the sample spans 250,000 or so clones, about nine tenths being singletons. This record belongs to a study of blood T cell repertoires in COVID-19. The length of the CDR3 is 13 residues. Looked up from germline, CDR1 is SGDLS and CDR2 is YYNGEE. The junction had 2 bases not matched to a gene; V was cut back by 0 bases and J by 6 bases. Sequencing input: PBMCs or T cells enriched from blood (not recorded which). This sequence was found in a human donor in a cohort exposed to, infected with or recovered from COVID-19 (not recorded which). The donor label of this sample is uncertain. The rearrangement links TRBV9 to TRBJ1-2; 7 positions match TRBD1. CDR3 nucleotide sequence: TGTGCCAGCAGCGTAGAACAGGGGCATGGCTACACCTTC. This encodes CASSVEQGHGYTF.